The present entry profiles one T cell receptor beta chain with its context. The CDR3 sequence is 14 residues long. V was cut by 0 bases and J by 4 bases, with 9 bases left in between. Germline V CDR1 and CDR2: ENHRY, SYGVKD. The record originates from a study of blood T cell repertoires in COVID-19. Study-wide context: The samples span acute and convalescent COVID-19 from the United States, Italy and Spain.

In the authors' workflow: Amplification with reference gene primers provided the estimates of nucleated cell counts. Sequenced by immunoSEQ multiplex PCR; TCRdb stores in-frame clones only, minus some. V and J calls plus clone size are reproduced from that table; the DNA served to infer D and trimming. The table includes about 330,000 clones, roughly 90% detected once. This rearrangement joins TRBV10-3 to TRBJ1-2, with D perhaps matching TRBD1 (5 bases). Sequenced sample: peripheral blood. This clonotype was sampled from a woman aged 45 to 65 with active or convalescent COVID-19. The CDR3 loop is CAISESGAGYGYTF. DNA for the CDR3: TGTGCCATCAGTGAGTCAGGGGCTGGCTATGGCTACACCTTC.